In its sample, the clone carrying this T cell receptor beta chain was seen a few times. In germline, CDR1 is KGHSH, CDR2 LQKENI. The CDR3 covers 15 residues. Deletions cut 1 base from V and 0 bases from J, with 10 bases between. The sample belongs to a study of regulatory T cells in long-lasting Graves disease. Turning to the study itself: Newly diagnosed Graves' patients had under 3 months of antithyroid drugs.

Stated time point: newly diagnosed GD, antithyroid drugs for less than 3 months. PBMC-extracted RNA yielded the TCR library. Investigators prepared the TCR beta libraries by applying iRepertoire HTBI primers and Arm-PCR of CDR3 regions. TCRdb recomputed calls from the multiplex PCR reads with MiXCR, one row per CDR3 protein. The repertoire has 550,000 to 650,000 distinct CDR3 sequences, roughly a sixth of them found once; the top ten carry around 12%. The data also belong to a second study, concerning T cells in Graves' hyperthyroidism and ophthalmopathy. Per that study: During a first-round RT-PCR of the TCR CDR3, the HTBI primer set was used.

This specimen consisted of peripheral blood mononuclear cells (PBMCs), obtained at new diagnosis, from a patient treated with antithyroid drugs. The V call is TRBV18, the J call TRBJ2-7; D perhaps matches TRBD2 (5 bases). The source is a man younger than 35 with Graves disease. CDR3 loop: CASSPLGEFSYEQYF. The DNA of the CDR3 is TGTGCCAGCTCACCACTCGGGGAGTTCTCCTACGAGCAGTACTTC. The variable domain in full, completed from reference TRBV18 and TRBJ2-7, reads NAGVMQNPRHLVRRRGQEARLRCSPMKGHSHVYWYRQLPEEGLKFMVYLQKENIIDESGMPKERFSAEFPKEGPSILRIQQVVRGDSAAYFCASSPLGEFSYEQYFGPGTRLTVT.